The 24 T cell receptor beta chains in this list originate from one sample, sequenced in a study of T cell repertoires in cytomegalovirus infection. One entry per CDR3 protein, called by TCRdb with MiXCR from the reads. Among around 210,000 distinct CDR3 sequences, roughly 6.5% were seen once, and the ten largest hold more than 5.5%. The sequencing input was PBMCs. Source of these receptors: a human donor in good health (CMV status not recorded). Some clones in this sample may be carry-over from other donors' samples.

At least ten counts were recorded for this clonotype. The rearrangement joins TRBV4-3 to TRBJ2-1, with D possibly matching TRBD2 (7 bases). Germline-derived CDR1 and CDR2 are LGHNA and YSLEER. With 0 bases removed from V and 2 bases from J, the gap between germline ends came to 14 bases. The CDR3 sequence is 17 residues long. In nucleotides, the CDR3 is TGCGCCAGCAGCCAAGATTGGGGGGGGCCCCCCTACAATGAGCAGTTCTTC. Translated: CASSQDWGGPPYNEQFF.

This clonotype was seen at least ten times. The CDR3 is CAIMQRLAGGPGNEQFF. In nucleotides, the CDR3 is TGTGCCATCATGCAGAGACTAGCGGGGGGGCCTGGCAATGAGCAGTTCTTC. The chain has TRBV10-3 and TRBJ2-1; 14 nucleotides agree with TRBD2. The germline gives CDR1 ENHRY, CDR2 SYGVKD. Trimming at V came to 7 bases and at J to 6 bases, leaving 11 bases not matched to a gene. The CDR3 covers 17 residues.

The table lists this clonotype with many counts. This chain connects TRBV6-1 to TRBJ1-4; D gene uncertain. The V gene's germline CDR1 is MNHNS and CDR2 SASEGT. The CDR3 extends over 14 amino acids. The V and J ends lost 5 bases and 0 bases respectively, with 7 bases between them. The CDR3 here is CASSLSATNEKLFF. The CDR3 DNA is TGTGCCAGCAGTTTAAGTGCAACTAATGAAAAACTGTTTTTT.

Points on this clonotype: Just one base apart from a much larger clone, this may be a read error. This rearrangement joins TRBV6-5 to TRBJ1-1; D is unresolved. The CDR3 sequence is 15 residues long. From germline, CDR1 is MNHEY and CDR2 SVGAGI. CDR3 region: CACSSESWGNTEAFF. The CDR3, as DNA: TGTGCCTGCAGTTCTGAATCTTGGGGGAACACTGAAGCTTTCTTT.

The rearrangement uses TRBV5-1 and TRBJ1-1; tentatively, D is TRBD1 (5 bases). This CDR3 region has 15 residues. V was cut by 1 base and J by 1 base, with 11 bases left in between. Germline CDR1 reads SGHRS; CDR2 reads YFSETQ. DNA for the CDR3: TGCGCCAGCAGCTTGATGGGGGGTACGAACACTGAAGCTTTCTTT. Its protein product is CASSLMGGTNTEAFF. The full variable domain, its missing parts supplied by reference TRBV5-1 and TRBJ1-1, is KAGVTQTPRYLIKTRGQQVTLSCSPISGHRSVSWYQQTPGQGLQFLFEYFSETQRNKGNFPGRFSGRQFSNSRSEMNVSTLELGDSALYLCASSLMGGTNTEAFFGQGTRLTVV.

This clonotype occurred many times. The V gene is TRBV6-6, the J gene TRBJ2-2; 9 nucleotides match TRBD1. Germline trimming cut 3 bases from V and 3 bases from J; bases unmatched to any gene: 5. The CDR3 covers 16 residues. Germline loops: CDR1 MNHNY, CDR2 SVGAGI (reference sequence). The CDR3 sequence: CASSYDRGTDTGELFF. The CDR3, as DNA: TGTGCCAGCAGTTATGACAGGGGGACCGACACCGGGGAGCTGTTTTTT.

This clonotype was observed a few times. The CDR3 DNA reads TGCGCCAGCAGCTTGCAGGGAGGCGGATATGAGCAGTTCTTC. As protein: CASSLQGGGYEQFF. The rearrangement links TRBV5-1 to TRBJ2-1; D is perhaps TRBD2 (6 bases). Germline V lookup: CDR1 SGHRS, CDR2 YFSETQ. The CDR3 consists of 14 residues. Trimming pared 1 base from V and 8 bases from J, leaving 13 bases between.

The table lists this clonotype with many counts. In nucleotides, the CDR3 is TGTGCCAGCAGTAGTGGGGTGGACGAAAAACTGTTTTTT. The encoded protein is CASSSGVDEKLFF. The J gene is TRBJ1-4, the V gene TRBV12-3 or TRBV12-4; the D is unclear. The ends were cut back, 5 bases at V and 8 bases at J, with 12 bases in the middle. This CDR3 region has 13 residues.

This clonotype was seen only a few times. The chain is built from TRBV18 and TRBJ2-7; 10 bases fit TRBD2. Per germline, CDR1 KGHSH and CDR2 LQKENI. The junction had 12 bases not matched to a gene; V was cut back by 6 bases and J by 7 bases. The CDR3 has 15 residues. The chain's CDR3 is CASSGTSAPYEEQYF. The CDR3 DNA reads as TGTGCCAGCTCCGGGACTAGCGCACCCTACGAGGAGCAGTACTTC.

This clonotype was detected many times. The rearrangement uses TRBV20-1 and TRBJ2-2; the match to TRBD2 covers 8 bases. Trimming took 6 bases from V and 5 from J; bases not matched to a gene: 8. This CDR3 region has 14 residues. Germline-derived CDR1 and CDR2 are DFQATT and SNEGSKA (reference sequence). Written as DNA, the CDR3 is TGCAGTGCGGGTTTGTTAGCGGGGACCGGGGAGCTGTTTTTT. Protein sequence: CSAGLLAGTGELFF.

J is TRBJ2-4 and V is TRBV5-1; tentatively, D is TRBD2 (6 bases). The CDR3 totals 16 residues. From germline, CDR1 is SGHRS and CDR2 YFSETQ. V was shortened by 0 bases and J by 0 bases, with 10 bases between the two germline ends. CDR3 residues: CASSLAWGLAKNIQYF. The DNA for the CDR3 is TGCGCCAGCAGCTTGGCCTGGGGACTAGCCAAAAACATTCAGTACTTC.

The V gene is TRBV5-6, the J gene TRBJ1-2, with D tentatively TRBD1 (5 bases). V gave up 0 bases and J gave up 6 bases, with 18 bases separating them. The germline V gene has CDR1 SGHDT and CDR2 YYEEEE. This CDR3 spans 16 amino acids. The CDR3 DNA reads as TGTGCCAGCAGCTTGGCCGTGGGGGGAATTGGTGATGGCTACACCTTC. Its protein is CASSLAVGGIGDGYTF. The variable domain in full, with the rest retrieved from reference TRBV5-6 and TRBJ1-2, is DAGVTQSPTHLIKTRGQQVTLRCSPKSGHDTVSWYQQALGQGPQFIFQYYEEEERQRGNFPDRFSGHQFPNYSSELNVNALLLGDSALYLCASSLAVGGIGDGYTFGSGTRLTVV.

This clonotype was counted many times. This chain joins TRBV7-2 and TRBJ1-1; 9 bases match TRBD1. Germline CDR1 reads SGHTA; CDR2 reads FQGNSA. CDR3 length equals 14 residues. With 5 bases clipped from V and 1 base from J, the junction kept 2 bases outside the gene matches. In DNA, the CDR3 is TGTGCCAGCAGCCCGGGACAGGGGAACACTGAAGCTTTCTTT. Its protein is CASSPGQGNTEAFF.

Many counts were recorded for this clonotype. CDR3 DNA sequence: TGTGCCAGACCCTCCGGGACAGCCAATCAGCCCCAGCATTTT. The encoded protein is CARPSGTANQPQHF. This chain joins TRBV6-2 or TRBV6-3 and TRBJ1-5, with 7 bases matching TRBD1. The CDR3 covers 14 residues. J was trimmed by 3 bases and V by 9 bases; bases with no gene match: 8. The germline gives CDR1 MNHEY, CDR2 SVGEGT.

This clonotype has ten or more counts. V and J are TRBV20-1 and TRBJ2-3; D unclear. Germline V gene sequence: CDR1 DFQATT, CDR2 SNEGSKA (reference sequence). Deletions cut 2 bases from V and 6 bases from J, with 6 bases between. The CDR3 is 11 residues long. The CDR3 loop is CSARYWDTQYF. The CDR3 DNA reads TGCAGTGCTAGATATTGGGATACGCAGTATTTT.

This clonotype was counted at least ten times. The chain recombines TRBV7-2 with TRBJ2-5; D gene unclear. With 1 base removed from V and 5 bases from J, the gap between germline ends came to 8 bases. This CDR3 is built from 13 residues. In germline, CDR1 is SGHTA, CDR2 FQGNSA. The CDR3: CASSLVPHETQYF. CDR3 nucleotides: TGTGCCAGCAGCTTAGTCCCCCACGAGACCCAGTACTTC.

There are many counts of this clonotype. This chain connects TRBV4-3 to TRBJ1-2; no clear D. With 0 bases removed from V and 4 bases from J, the gap between germline ends came to 18 bases. Germline values: CDR1 LGHNA, CDR2 YSLEER. CDR3 length equals 17 residues. In nucleotides, the CDR3 is TGCGCCAGCAGCCAAGATGAAACAACCCCCGGCCGCTATGGCTACACCTTC. Amino acids: CASSQDETTPGRYGYTF.

This clonotype was seen many times. The CDR3 nucleotides are TGTGCCAGCAGCCGTAGGTTTTTGGATACGCAGTATTTT. The encoded protein is CASSRRFLDTQYF. The chain is built from TRBV7-2 and TRBJ2-3; unclear D gene. This CDR3 contains 13 residues. Deletions cut 5 bases from V and 6 bases from J, with 12 bases between. Germline V gene sequence: CDR1 SGHTA, CDR2 FQGNSA.

Many counts were recorded for this clonotype. The chain is built from TRBV12-3 or TRBV12-4 and TRBJ2-3; D is ambiguous. V lost 6 bases and J lost 9, with 7 bases in between. The CDR3 contains 10 residues. The CDR3 DNA reads TGTGCCAGCAGCCAAAGGACGCAGTATTTT. Amino acids: CASSQRTQYF.

This clonotype was detected many times. V usage is TRBV7-8 and J usage is TRBJ1-1; 7 bases agree with TRBD1. This CDR3 is 13 amino acids long. With V trimmed by 1 base and J by 8 bases, 4 bases remained unmatched. The germline CDR1 and CDR2 sequences are SGHVS and FQNEAQ. The CDR3 DNA is TGTGCCAGCAGCTTAGAGAACAGGGGCGAAGCTTTCTTT. The encoded protein is CASSLENRGEAFF.

This rearrangement joins TRBV13 to TRBJ1-2, with D perhaps matching TRBD1 (6 bases). The germline V gene encodes CDR1 PRHDT and CDR2 FYEKMQ (reference sequence). V gave up 2 bases and J gave up 8 bases, with 12 bases separating them. The CDR3 spans 13 residues. As DNA, the CDR3 is TGTGCCAGCAGCTTAACCGGGGGCTGGGGCTACACCTTC. Translating gives CASSLTGGWGYTF.

This clonotype was recorded a few times. The genes are TRBV5-1 and TRBJ2-1; TRBD1 aligns across 8 bases. The germline CDR1 and CDR2 sequences are SGHRS and YFSETQ. CDR3 size: 16 residues. V shed 3 bases, J shed 6 bases, and the junction held 11 bases outside the gene matches. CDR3 DNA: TGCGCCAGCAGCTCTCACAGGGGGTTGTCTGTCAATGAGCAGTTCTTC. It codes for CASSSHRGLSVNEQFF.

This clonotype was seen at least ten times. The CDR3 region is CASSLDVRSNQPQHF. The CDR3 DNA is TGTGCCAGCAGCTTAGACGTTCGTAGCAATCAGCCCCAGCATTTT. The chain carries TRBV7-2 and TRBJ1-5; D ambiguous. Deletions cut 1 base from V and 0 bases from J, with 7 bases between. Germline-derived CDR1 and CDR2 are SGHTA and FQGNSA. The CDR3 length is 15 residues.

V gene TRBV24-1 combines with J gene TRBJ1-5, with D hard to call. V lost 6 bases to trimming and J lost 5 bases, with 10 bases between them. The CDR3 totals 13 residues. Per germline, CDR1 KGHDR and CDR2 SFDVKD. CDR3 region: CATSMSGDQPQHF. The CDR3 nucleotides read TGTGCCACCAGTATGTCAGGAGATCAGCCCCAGCATTTT.